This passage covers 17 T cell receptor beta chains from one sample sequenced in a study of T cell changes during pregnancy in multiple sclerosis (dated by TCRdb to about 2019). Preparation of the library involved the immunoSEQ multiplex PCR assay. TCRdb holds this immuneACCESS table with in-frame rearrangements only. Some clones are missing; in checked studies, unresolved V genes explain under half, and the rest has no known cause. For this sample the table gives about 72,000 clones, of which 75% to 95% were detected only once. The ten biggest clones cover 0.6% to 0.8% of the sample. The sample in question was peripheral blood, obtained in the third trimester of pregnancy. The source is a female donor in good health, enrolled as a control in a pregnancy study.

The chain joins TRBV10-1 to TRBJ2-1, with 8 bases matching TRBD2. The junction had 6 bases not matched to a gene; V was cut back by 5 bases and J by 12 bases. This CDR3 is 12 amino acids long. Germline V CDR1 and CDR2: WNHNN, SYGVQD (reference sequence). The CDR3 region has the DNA TGCGCCAGCAGTAGGAGCGGGAGTGGGCAGTTCTTC. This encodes CASSRSGSGQFF.

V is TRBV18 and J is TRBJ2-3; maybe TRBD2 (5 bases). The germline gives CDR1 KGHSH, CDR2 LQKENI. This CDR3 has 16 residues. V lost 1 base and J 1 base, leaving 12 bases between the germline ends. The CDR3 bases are TGTGCCAGCTCACCACAGTCGCTGCGGGGCACAGATACGCAGTATTTT. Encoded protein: CASSPQSLRGTDTQYF.

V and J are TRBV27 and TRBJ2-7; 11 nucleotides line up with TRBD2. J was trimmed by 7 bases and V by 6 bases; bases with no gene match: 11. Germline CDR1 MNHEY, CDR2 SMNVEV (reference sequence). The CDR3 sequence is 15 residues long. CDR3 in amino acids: CASSRTSGPTGEQYF. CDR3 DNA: TGTGCCAGCAGCCGGACTAGCGGGCCGACGGGTGAGCAGTACTTC.

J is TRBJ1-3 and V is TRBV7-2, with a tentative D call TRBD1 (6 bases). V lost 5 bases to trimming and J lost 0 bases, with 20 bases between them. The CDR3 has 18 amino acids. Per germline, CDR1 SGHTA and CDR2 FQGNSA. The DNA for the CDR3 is TGTGCCAGCAGCCGCGTTACAGGACAGACACTCTCTGGAAACACCATATATTTT. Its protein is CASSRVTGQTLSGNTIYF.

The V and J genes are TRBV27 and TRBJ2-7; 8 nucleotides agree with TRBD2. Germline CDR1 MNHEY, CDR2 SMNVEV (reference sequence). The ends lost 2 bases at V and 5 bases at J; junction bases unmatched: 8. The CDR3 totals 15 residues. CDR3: CASSLGAGERDEQYF. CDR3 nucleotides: TGTGCCAGCAGTTTAGGAGCGGGAGAGAGGGACGAGCAGTACTTC.

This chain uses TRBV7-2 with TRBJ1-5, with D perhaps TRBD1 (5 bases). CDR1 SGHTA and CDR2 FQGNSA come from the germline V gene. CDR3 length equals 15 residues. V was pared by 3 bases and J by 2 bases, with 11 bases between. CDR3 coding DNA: TGTGCCAGCAGCTTTGGAACAGGAGGCAATCAGCCCCAGCATTTT. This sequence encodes CASSFGTGGNQPQHF.

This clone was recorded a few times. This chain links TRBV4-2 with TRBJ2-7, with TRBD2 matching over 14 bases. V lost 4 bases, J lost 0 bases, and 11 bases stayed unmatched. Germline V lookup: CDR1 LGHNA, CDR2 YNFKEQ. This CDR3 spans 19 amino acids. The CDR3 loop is CASSRQGLAGARSSYEQYF. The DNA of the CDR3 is TGTGCCAGCAGCCGACAGGGACTAGCGGGGGCCAGGAGCTCCTACGAGCAGTACTTC.

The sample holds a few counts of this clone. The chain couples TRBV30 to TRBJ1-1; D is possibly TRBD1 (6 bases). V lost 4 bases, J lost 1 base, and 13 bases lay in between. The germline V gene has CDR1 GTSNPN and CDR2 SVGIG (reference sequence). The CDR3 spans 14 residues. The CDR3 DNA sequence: TGTGCCTGGAAAGGGGCAGGGGCGAACACTGAAGCTTTCTTT. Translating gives CAWKGAGANTEAFF.

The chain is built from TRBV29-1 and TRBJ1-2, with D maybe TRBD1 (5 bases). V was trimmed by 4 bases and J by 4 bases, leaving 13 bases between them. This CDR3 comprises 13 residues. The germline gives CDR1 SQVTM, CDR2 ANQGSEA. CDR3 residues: CSVGEGLSYGYTF. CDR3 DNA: TGCAGCGTTGGAGAGGGGCTCAGCTATGGCTACACCTTC.

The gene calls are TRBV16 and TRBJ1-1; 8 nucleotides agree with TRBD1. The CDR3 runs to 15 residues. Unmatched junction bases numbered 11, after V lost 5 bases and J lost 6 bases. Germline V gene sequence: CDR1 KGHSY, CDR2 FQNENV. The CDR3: CASSSTTGESAEAFF. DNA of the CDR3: TGTGCCAGCAGCTCCACGACAGGGGAAAGCGCTGAAGCTTTCTTT.

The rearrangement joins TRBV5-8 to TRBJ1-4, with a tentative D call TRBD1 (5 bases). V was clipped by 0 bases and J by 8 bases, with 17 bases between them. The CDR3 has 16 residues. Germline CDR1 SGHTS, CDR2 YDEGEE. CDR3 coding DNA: TGTGCCAGCAGCTTGGGACAGACCAGAAGTTACGAAAAACTGTTTTTT. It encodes CASSLGQTRSYEKLFF.

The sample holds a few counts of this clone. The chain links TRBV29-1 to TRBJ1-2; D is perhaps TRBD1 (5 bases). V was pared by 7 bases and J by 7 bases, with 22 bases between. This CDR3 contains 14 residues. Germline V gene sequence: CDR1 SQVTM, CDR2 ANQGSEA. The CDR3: CSAGGRGTGFGYTF. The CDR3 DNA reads TGCAGCGCCGGAGGGAGGGGAACGGGGTTTGGCTACACCTTC.

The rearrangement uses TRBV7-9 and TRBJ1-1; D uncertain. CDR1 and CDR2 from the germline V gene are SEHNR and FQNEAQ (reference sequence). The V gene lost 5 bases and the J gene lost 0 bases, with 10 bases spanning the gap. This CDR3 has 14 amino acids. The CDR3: CASSPQPLNTEAFF. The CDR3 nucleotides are TGTGCCAGCAGCCCACAGCCATTGAACACTGAAGCTTTCTTT.

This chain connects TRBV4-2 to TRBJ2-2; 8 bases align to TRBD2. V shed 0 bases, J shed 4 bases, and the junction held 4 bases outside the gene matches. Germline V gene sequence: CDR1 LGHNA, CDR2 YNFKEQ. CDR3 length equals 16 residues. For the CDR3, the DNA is TGTGCCAGCAGCCAAGAGGCGGGGGGCCTCACCGGGGAGCTGTTTTTT. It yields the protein CASSQEAGGLTGELFF.

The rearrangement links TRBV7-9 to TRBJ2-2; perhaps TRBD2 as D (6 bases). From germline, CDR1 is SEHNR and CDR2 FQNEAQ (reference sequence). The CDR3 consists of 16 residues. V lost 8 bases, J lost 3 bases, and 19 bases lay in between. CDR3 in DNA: TGTGCCAGCGTGGCGGGAACCCGAGGGTACACCGGGGAGCTGTTTTTT. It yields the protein CASVAGTRGYTGELFF.

CDR3: CASSVVPGDGYTF. CDR3 bases: TGTGCCAGCAGCGTAGTTCCAGGGGATGGCTACACCTTC. V gene TRBV9 combines with J gene TRBJ1-2; D possibly corresponds to TRBD1 (6 bases). The germline V gene has CDR1 SGDLS and CDR2 YYNGEE. The CDR3 totals 13 residues. Trimming took 0 bases from V and 6 from J, leaving 9 bases between them. The whole variable domain, remainder taken from reference TRBV9 and TRBJ1-2, is DSGVTQTPKHLITATGQRVTLRCSPRSGDLSVYWYQQSLDQGLQFLIQYYNGEERAKGNILERFSAQQFPDLHSELNLSSLELGDSALYFCASSVVPGDGYTFGSGTRLTVV.

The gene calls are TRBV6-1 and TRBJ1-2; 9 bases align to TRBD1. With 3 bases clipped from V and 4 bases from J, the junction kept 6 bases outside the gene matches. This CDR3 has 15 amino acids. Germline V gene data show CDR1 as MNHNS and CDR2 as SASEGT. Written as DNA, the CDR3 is TGTGCCAGCAGTGACCGCGGGACAGGGCTCTATGGCTACACCTTC. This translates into CASSDRGTGLYGYTF.